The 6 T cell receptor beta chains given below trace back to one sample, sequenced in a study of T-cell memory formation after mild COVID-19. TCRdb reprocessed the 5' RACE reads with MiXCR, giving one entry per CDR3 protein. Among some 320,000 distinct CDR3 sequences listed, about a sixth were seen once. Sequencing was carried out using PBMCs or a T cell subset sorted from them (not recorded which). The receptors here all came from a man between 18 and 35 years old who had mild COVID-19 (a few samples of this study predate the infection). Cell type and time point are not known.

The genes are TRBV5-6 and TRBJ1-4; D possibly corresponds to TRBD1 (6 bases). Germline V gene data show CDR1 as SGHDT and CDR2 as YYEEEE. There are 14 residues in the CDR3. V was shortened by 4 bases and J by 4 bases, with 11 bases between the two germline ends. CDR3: CASSKGDGNEKLFF. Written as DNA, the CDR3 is TGTGCCAGCAGCAAGGGGGACGGTAATGAAAAACTGTTTTTT.

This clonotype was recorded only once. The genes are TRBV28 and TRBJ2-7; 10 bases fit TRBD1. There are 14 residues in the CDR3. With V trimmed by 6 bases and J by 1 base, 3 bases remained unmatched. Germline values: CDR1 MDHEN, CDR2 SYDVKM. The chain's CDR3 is CASRRTGGSYEQYV. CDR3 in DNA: TGTGCCAGCAGGCGGACAGGGGGGTCCTACGAGCAGTACGTC.

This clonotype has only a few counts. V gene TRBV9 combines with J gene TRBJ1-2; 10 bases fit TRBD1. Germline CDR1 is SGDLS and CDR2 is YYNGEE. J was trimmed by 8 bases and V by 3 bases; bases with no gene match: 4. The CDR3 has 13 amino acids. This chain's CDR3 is CASSARTGGGYTF. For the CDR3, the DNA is TGTGCCAGCAGCGCTCGGACAGGGGGAGGCTACACCTTC.

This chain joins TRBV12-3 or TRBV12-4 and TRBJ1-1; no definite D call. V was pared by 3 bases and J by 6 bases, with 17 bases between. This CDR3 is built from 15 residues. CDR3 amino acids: CASSLAGSPLPEAFF. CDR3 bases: TGTGCCAGCAGTTTGGCCGGCAGCCCACTACCTGAAGCTTTCTTT.

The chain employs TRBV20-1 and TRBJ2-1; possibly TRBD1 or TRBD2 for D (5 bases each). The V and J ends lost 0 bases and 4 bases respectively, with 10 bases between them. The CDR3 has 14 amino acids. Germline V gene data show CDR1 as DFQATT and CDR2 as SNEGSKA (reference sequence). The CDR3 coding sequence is TGCAGTGCTAGAGATCCGGGGCGTTACAATGAGCAGTTCTTC. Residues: CSARDPGRYNEQFF.

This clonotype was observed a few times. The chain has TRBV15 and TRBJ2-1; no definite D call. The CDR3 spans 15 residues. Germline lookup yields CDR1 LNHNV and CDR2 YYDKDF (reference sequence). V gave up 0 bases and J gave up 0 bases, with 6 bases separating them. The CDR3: CATSREASSYNEQFF. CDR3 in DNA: TGTGCCACCAGCAGAGAGGCTAGCTCCTACAATGAGCAGTTCTTC.